The rows below give T cell receptor beta chains drawn from one sample of a study of OX40 agonist ivuxolimab in advanced cancers. Using immunoSEQ multiplex PCR, the repertoire was profiled, and TCRdb retains in-frame clones only, with some absent. The sample has tens of thousands of clones, 91% seen once. The specimen was CD4+ or CD8+ T cells sorted from blood, collected in a trial of the OX40 agonist ivuxolimab. The receptors come from an adult with an advanced solid tumor such as melanoma, head and neck, liver or kidney cancer. The CDR3 runs from the conserved cysteine through the conserved F or W. The D gene is left open where the match is weak. Clone sizes are given selectively: once, few, many, or a class where the clone is expanded.

-,TRBD2,TRBJ2-5,TRBV11-2,CASSPRGGDQETQYF,TGTGCCAGCAGCCCGCGGGGGGGGGACCAAGAGACCCAGTACTTC
-,-,TRBJ2-1,TRBV5-1,CASSPGQYNEQFF,TGCGCCAGCAGCCCCGGACAATACAATGAGCAGTTCTTC
-,-,TRBJ2-2,TRBV19,CATGPRATGELFF,TGTGCCACCGGACCCCGTGCGACCGGGGAGCTGTTTTTT
-,-,TRBJ1-4,TRBV5-5,CASSLRAGVGYEKLFF,TGTGCCAGCAGCTTGCGGGCTGGGGTAGGTTATGAAAAACTGTTTTTT
-,-,TRBJ2-3,TRBV7-2,CASSLAGTPWDTQYF,TGTGCCAGCAGCTTAGCGGGGACGCCGTGGGATACGCAGTATTTT
few,-,TRBJ2-2,TRBV7-2,CASSQGLAQTGELFF,TGTGCCAGCAGTCAGGGGTTGGCCCAAACCGGGGAGCTGTTTTTT
-,-,TRBJ2-5,TRBV15,CATSSLRGASETQYF,TGTGCCACCAGCTCCCTTCGGGGGGCTTCGGAGACCCAGTACTTC
-,-,TRBJ2-5,TRBV28,CASRLRVLETQYF,TGTGCCAGCAGGCTAAGGGTGCTAGAGACCCAGTACTTC
-,-,TRBJ2-2,TRBV5-1,CASSSINTGELFF,TGCGCCAGCAGCTCTATTAACACCGGGGAGCTGTTTTTT
-,TRBD2,TRBJ2-2,TRBV7-9,CASSSRGTSFTGELFF,TGTGCCAGCAGTTCAAGGGGGACTAGTTTTACCGGGGAGCTGTTTTTT
-,-,TRBJ1-5,TRBV5-1,CASSLQGPDQPQHF,TGCGCCAGCAGCTTACAGGGTCCCGATCAGCCCCAGCATTTT
-,-,TRBJ2-2,TRBV7-2,CASSLVLSGELFF,TGTGCCAGCAGCTTAGTCTTATCCGGGGAGCTGTTTTTT
-,TRBD1,TRBJ2-5,TRBV9,CASSVGGQQETQYF,TGTGCCAGCAGCGTAGGGGGACAGCAAGAGACCCAGTACTTC
-,-,TRBJ1-2,TRBV14,CASSHNQGYGYTF,TGTGCCAGCAGCCACAATCAGGGCTATGGCTACACCTTC
-,TRBD2,TRBJ2-1,TRBV7-2,CASSLAKAGVNNEQFF,TGTGCCAGCAGCCTGGCCAAGGCGGGAGTCAACAATGAGCAGTTCTTC
-,TRBD1,TRBJ1-5,TRBV6-5,CASRRGTGSLEPQHF,TGTGCCAGCAGGCGGGGGACAGGGAGTTTGGAGCCCCAGCATTTT
-,-,TRBJ2-4,TRBV7-2,CASSWVLGIQYF,TGTGCCAGCAGCTGGGTCCTCGGCATTCAGTACTTC
-,-,TRBJ1-2,TRBV11-2,CASSFPRYGYTF,TGTGCCAGCAGCTTCCCCAGATATGGCTACACCTTC
-,-,TRBJ1-1,TRBV19,CASSTNYLTEAFF,TGTGCCAGTAGTACTAACTACCTCACTGAAGCTTTCTTT
-,TRBD2,TRBJ2-7,TRBV4-2,CASSNLPPGLAGRNEQYF,TGTGCCAGCAGCAACTTACCGCCGGGACTAGCGGGAAGGAACGAGCAGTACTTC
-,-,TRBJ2-1,TRBV19,CASSPSAAAREDEQFF,TGTGCCAGTAGTCCCTCTGCCGCGGCAAGGGAGGATGAGCAGTTCTTC
-,-,TRBJ1-5,TRBV19,CASSDHSFNQPQHF,TGTGCCAGTAGTGACCACAGCTTTAATCAGCCCCAGCATTTT
-,-,TRBJ2-7,TRBV7-7,CASSLGPAQSYEQYF,TGTGCTAGCAGCTTAGGTCCAGCTCAATCCTACGAGCAGTACTTC
-,TRBD1,TRBJ2-7,TRBV5-4,CASSPSGQGNSYEQYF,TGTGCCAGCAGCCCTTCCGGACAGGGCAACTCCTACGAGCAGTACTTC
few,-,TRBJ1-1,TRBV7-9,CASSLGQNTEAFF,TGTGCCAGCAGCTTAGGACAGAACACTGAAGCTTTCTTT
-,TRBD1,TRBJ1-2,TRBV6-1,CASRTGVDYGYTF,TGTGCCAGCAGGACAGGGGTTGACTATGGCTACACCTTC
-,TRBD2,TRBJ2-7,TRBV28,CASLSPPGLAGRTYEQYF,TGTGCCAGCTTATCTCCCCCGGGACTAGCGGGACGGACCTACGAGCAGTACTTC
few,TRBD1,TRBJ2-1,TRBV28,CASSGRRWHRGRRNNEQFF,TGTGCCAGCTCTGGCCGGAGGTGGCACAGGGGAAGAAGAAACAATGAGCAGTTCTTC
-,-,TRBJ1-4,TRBV18,CASSPPMGNKLFF,TGTGCCAGCTCACCACCTATGGGGAACAAACTGTTTTTT
-,TRBD1,TRBJ2-5,TRBV5-1,CASSRGQGAIETQYF,TGCGCCAGCAGCCGGGGACAGGGGGCAATTGAGACCCAGTACTTC
-,-,TRBJ1-2,TRBV28,CASSSIKPGQVDYGYTF,TGTGCCAGCAGTTCTATCAAACCGGGCCAAGTTGATTACGGCTACACCTTC
-,-,TRBJ1-5,TRBV18,CASSLQPGVDEWAQHF,TGTGCCAGCTCACTCCAGCCGGGGGTCGATGAATGGGCCCAGCATTTT